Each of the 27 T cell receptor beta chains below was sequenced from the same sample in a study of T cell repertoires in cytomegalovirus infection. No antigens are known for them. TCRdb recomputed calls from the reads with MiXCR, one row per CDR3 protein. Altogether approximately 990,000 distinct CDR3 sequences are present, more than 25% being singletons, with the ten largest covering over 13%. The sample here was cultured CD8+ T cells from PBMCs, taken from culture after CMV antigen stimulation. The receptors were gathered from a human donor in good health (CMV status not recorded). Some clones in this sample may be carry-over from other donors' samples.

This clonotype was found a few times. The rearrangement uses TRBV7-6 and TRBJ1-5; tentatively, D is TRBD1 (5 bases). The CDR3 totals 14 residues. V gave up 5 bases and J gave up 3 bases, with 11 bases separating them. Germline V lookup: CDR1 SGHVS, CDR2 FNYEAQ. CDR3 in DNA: TGTGCCAGCAGCCAGGGAACAGACAATCAGCCCCAGCATTTT. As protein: CASSQGTDNQPQHF.

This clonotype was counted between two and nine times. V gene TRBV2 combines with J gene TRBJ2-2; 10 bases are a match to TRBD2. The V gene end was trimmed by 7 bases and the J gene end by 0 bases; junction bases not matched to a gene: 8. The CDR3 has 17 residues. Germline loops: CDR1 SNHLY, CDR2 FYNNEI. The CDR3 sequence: CASTPRLAGANTGELFF. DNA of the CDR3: TGTGCCAGCACCCCAAGGCTAGCGGGGGCGAACACCGGGGAGCTGTTTTTT.

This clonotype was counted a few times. CDR3 amino acids: CASSQVLAVQETQYF. CDR3 DNA sequence: TGTGCCAGCAGCCAGGTCCTAGCGGTGCAAGAGACCCAGTACTTC. This chain links TRBV4-2 with TRBJ2-5, with 7 bases aligning to TRBD2. Germline-derived CDR1 and CDR2 are LGHNA and YNFKEQ. This CDR3 is built from 15 residues. Germline trimming cut 3 bases from V and 2 bases from J; bases unmatched to any gene: 6.

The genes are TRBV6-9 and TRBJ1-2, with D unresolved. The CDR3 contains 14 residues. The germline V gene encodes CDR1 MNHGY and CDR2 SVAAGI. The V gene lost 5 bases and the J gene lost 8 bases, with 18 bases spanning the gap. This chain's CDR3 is CASSNQAEPAGYTF. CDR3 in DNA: TGTGCCAGCAGTAATCAGGCTGAACCTGCAGGCTACACCTTC.

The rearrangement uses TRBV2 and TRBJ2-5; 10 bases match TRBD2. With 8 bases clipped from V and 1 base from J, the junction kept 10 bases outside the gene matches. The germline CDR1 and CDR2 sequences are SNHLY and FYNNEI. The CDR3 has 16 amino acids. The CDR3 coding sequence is TGTGCCAGCCCAAATTGGAGCGGGGGGGCCCAAGAGACCCAGTACTTC. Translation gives CASPNWSGGAQETQYF.

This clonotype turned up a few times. The CDR3 coding sequence is TGTGCCAGCAGCTCGAAAGAGGTTTTTGACGAGCAGTACGTC. Translating it yields CASSSKEVFDEQYV. V gene TRBV7-2 combines with J gene TRBJ2-7; no definite D call. This CDR3 spans 14 amino acids. Trimming stripped 4 bases from V and 5 bases from J, with 15 bases between. The germline gives CDR1 SGHTA, CDR2 FQGNSA.

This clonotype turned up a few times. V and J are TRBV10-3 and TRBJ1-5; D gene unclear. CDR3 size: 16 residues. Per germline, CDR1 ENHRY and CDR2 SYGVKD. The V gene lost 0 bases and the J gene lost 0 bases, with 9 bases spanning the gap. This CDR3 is CAISESTDYSNQPQHF. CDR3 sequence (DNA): TGTGCCATCAGTGAGTCTACAGATTATAGCAATCAGCCCCAGCATTTT.

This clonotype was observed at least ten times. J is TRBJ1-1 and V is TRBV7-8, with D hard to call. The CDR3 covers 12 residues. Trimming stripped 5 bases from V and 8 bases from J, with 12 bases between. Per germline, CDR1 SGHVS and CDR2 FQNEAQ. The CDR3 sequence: CASSGRAGEAFF. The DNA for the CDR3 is TGTGCCAGCAGCGGTAGGGCGGGGGAAGCTTTCTTT.

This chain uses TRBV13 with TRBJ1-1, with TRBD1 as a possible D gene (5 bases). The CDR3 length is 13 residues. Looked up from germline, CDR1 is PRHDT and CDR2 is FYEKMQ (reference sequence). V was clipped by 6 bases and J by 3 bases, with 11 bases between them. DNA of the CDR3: TGTGCCAGCAGTCCTCCAGGGCACACTGAAGCTTTCTTT. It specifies CASSPPGHTEAFF.

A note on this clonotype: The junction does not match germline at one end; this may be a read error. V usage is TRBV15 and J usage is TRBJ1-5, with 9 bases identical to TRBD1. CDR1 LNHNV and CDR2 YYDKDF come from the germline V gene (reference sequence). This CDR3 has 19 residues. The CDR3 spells CVTSRDYRGLGGSNQPQHF. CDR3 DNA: TGTGTCACCAGCAGAGATTACAGGGGGCTAGGAGGTAGCAATCAGCCCCAGCATTTT.

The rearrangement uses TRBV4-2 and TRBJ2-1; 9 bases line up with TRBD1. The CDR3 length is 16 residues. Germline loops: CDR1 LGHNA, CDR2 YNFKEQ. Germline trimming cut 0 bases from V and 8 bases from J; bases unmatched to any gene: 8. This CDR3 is CASSQDRGQGTDEQFF. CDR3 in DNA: TGTGCCAGCAGCCAAGATCGGGGACAGGGAACGGATGAGCAGTTCTTC.

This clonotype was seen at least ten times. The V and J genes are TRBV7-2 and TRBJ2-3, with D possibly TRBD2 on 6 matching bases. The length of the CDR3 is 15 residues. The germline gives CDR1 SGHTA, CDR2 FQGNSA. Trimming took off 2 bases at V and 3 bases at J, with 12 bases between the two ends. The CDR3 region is CASSLRDFLTDTQYF. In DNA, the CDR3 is TGTGCCAGCAGCTTACGGGACTTCCTAACAGATACGCAGTATTTT.

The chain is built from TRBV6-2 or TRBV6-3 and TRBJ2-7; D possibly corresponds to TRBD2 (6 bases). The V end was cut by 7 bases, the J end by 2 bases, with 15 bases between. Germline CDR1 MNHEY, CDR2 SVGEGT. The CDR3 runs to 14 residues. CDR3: CASKESGGTYEQYV. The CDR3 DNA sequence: TGTGCCAGCAAGGAGTCCGGGGGAACCTACGAGCAGTACGTC.

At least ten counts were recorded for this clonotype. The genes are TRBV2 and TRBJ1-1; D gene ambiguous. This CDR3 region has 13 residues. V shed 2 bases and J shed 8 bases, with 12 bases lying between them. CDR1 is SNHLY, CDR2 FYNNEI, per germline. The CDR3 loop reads CASSENDWSEAFF. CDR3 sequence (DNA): TGTGCCAGCAGTGAAAATGATTGGTCCGAAGCTTTCTTT.

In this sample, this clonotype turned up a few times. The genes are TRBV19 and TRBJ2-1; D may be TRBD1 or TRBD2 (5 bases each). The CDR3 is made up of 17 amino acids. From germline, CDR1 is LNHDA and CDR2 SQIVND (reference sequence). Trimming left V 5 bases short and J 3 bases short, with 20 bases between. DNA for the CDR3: TGTGCCAGTAGTTTCCCGGACGGGGCCCACTACTACAATGAGCAGTTCTTC. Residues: CASSFPDGAHYYNEQFF.

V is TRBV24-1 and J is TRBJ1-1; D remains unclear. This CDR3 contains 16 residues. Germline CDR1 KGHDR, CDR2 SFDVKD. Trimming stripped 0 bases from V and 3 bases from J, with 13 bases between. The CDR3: CATSDLLRGLDTEAFF. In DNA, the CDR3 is TGTGCCACCAGTGATTTGCTACGGGGTTTGGACACTGAAGCTTTCTTT.

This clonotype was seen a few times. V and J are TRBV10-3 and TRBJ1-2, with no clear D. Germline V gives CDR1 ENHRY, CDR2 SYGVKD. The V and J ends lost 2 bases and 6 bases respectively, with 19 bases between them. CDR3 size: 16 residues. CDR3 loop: CAISEIRDNPDHGYTF. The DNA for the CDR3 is TGTGCCATCAGTGAGATCCGTGACAACCCGGACCATGGCTACACCTTC.

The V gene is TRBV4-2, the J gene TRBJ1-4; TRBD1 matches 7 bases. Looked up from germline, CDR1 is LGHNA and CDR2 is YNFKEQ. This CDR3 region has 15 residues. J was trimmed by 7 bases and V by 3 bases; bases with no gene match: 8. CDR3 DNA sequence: TGTGCCAGCAGCCACGATCGGACAGGAGGTGAAAAACTGTTTTTT. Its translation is CASSHDRTGGEKLFF.

The CDR3 coding sequence is TGTGCCAGCAGCTCCCCTTCGGGACAGGGCGATGGCTACACCTTC. Amino acid sequence: CASSSPSGQGDGYTF. V and J are TRBV7-2 and TRBJ1-2; 9 nucleotides align to TRBD1. Germline V gene data show CDR1 as SGHTA and CDR2 as FQGNSA. The CDR3 totals 15 residues. With 4 bases clipped from V and 6 bases from J, the junction kept 9 bases outside the gene matches.

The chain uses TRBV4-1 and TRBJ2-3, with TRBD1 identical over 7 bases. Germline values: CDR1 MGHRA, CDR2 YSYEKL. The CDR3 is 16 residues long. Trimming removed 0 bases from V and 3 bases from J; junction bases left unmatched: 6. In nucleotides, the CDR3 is TGCGCCAGCAGCCAAGATAACAGCAGGGGGACAGATACGCAGTATTTT. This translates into CASSQDNSRGTDTQYF.

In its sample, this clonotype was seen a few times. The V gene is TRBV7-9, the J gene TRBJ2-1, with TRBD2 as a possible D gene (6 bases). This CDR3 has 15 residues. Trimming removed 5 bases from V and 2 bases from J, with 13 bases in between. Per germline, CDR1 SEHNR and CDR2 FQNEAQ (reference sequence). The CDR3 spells CASSNPGRTYNEQFF. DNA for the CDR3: TGTGCCAGCAGCAATCCGGGGAGGACCTACAATGAGCAGTTCTTC.

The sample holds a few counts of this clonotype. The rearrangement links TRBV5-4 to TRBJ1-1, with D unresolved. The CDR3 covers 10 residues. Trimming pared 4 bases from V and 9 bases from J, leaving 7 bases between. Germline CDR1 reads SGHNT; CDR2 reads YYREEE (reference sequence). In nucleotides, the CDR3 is TGTGCCAGCAGCCCCCATAAAGCTTTCTTT. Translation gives CASSPHKAFF. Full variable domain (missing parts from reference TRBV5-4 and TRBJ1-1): ETGVTQSPTHLIKTRGQQVTLRCSSQSGHNTVSWYQQALGQGPQFIFQYYREEENGRGNFPPRFSGLQFPNYSSELNVNALELDDSALYLCASSPHKAFFGQGTRLTVV.

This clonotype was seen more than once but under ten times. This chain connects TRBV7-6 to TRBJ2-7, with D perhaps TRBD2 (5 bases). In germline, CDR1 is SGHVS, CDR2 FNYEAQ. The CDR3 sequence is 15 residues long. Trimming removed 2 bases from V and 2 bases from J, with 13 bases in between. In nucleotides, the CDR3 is TGTGCCAGCAGCTTATATGACGGGATTACCTACGAGCAGTACGTC. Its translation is CASSLYDGITYEQYV.

This CDR3 reads CASSLKTGGTGELFF. The CDR3 DNA sequence: TGTGCCAGCAGCTTAAAGACGGGGGGAACCGGGGAGCTGTTTTTT. The V gene is TRBV7-9, the J gene TRBJ2-2, with 7 bases identical to TRBD2. The CDR3 loop spans 15 amino acids. Unmatched junction bases numbered 5, after V lost 2 bases and J lost 5 bases. Germline assignment: CDR1 SEHNR and CDR2 FQNEAQ (reference sequence).

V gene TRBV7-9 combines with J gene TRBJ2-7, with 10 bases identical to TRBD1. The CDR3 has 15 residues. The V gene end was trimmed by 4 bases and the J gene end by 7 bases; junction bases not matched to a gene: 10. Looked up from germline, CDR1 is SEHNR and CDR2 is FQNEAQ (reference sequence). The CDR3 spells CASSSDRGQMGEQYF. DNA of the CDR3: TGTGCCAGCAGCTCAGACAGGGGGCAGATGGGAGAGCAGTACTTC.

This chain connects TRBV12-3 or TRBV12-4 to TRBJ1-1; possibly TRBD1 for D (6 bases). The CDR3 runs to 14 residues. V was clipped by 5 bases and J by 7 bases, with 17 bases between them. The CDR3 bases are TGTGCCAGCAGTCTCCGGATGGGGGCGATTGAAGCTTTCTTT. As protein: CASSLRMGAIEAFF.

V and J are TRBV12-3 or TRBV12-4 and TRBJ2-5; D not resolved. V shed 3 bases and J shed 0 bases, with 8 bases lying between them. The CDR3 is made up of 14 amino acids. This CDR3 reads CASSFATYQETQYF. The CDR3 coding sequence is TGTGCCAGCAGTTTCGCGACATACCAAGAGACCCAGTACTTC.